Presented here are 13 T cell receptor beta chains from one specimen sequenced in a study of blood T cell repertoires in COVID-19. Data came from immunoSEQ multiplex PCR; TCRdb stores just in-frame clones and leaves some out. Here the sample spans nearly 250,000 clones, over 80% being singletons. The material sequenced was PBMCs or T cells enriched from blood (not recorded which). Receptors were obtained from a man aged 45-60 years who had been exposed to COVID-19.

This sequence joins TRBV18 and TRBJ1-4, with 7 bases lining up with TRBD1. Germline V gives CDR1 KGHSH, CDR2 LQKENI. The CDR3 covers 15 residues. V lost 3 bases, J lost 4 bases, and 5 bases stayed unmatched. The CDR3 reads CASSPRQGSNEKLFF. The CDR3 coding sequence is TGTGCCAGCTCACCCCGACAGGGAAGTAATGAAAAACTGTTTTTT. Combining the CDR3 with reference TRBV18 and TRBJ1-4 gives the whole variable domain NAGVMQNPRHLVRRRGQEARLRCSPMKGHSHVYWYRQLPEEGLKFMVYLQKENIIDESGMPKERFSAEFPKEGPSILRIQQVVRGDSAAYFCASSPRQGSNEKLFFGSGTQLSVL.

The chain uses TRBV5-1 and TRBJ2-3; TRBD2 aligns across 11 bases. The trim removed 0 bases at V and 5 bases at J, leaving 5 bases unmatched. This CDR3 contains 16 residues. Per germline, CDR1 SGHRS and CDR2 YFSETQ. The CDR3 sequence: CASSLEASGRQDTQYF. For the CDR3, the DNA is TGCGCCAGCAGCTTGGAAGCTAGCGGGAGGCAAGATACGCAGTATTTT.

This chain joins TRBV24-1 and TRBJ2-3; D might be TRBD1 (5 bases). V was pared by 0 bases and J by 1 base, with 10 bases between. The CDR3 is 16 amino acids. Germline CDR1 and CDR2: KGHDR and SFDVKD. In nucleotides, the CDR3 is TGTGCCACCAGTGATTTGACAGGTCCTGGCACAGATACGCAGTATTTT. Protein product: CATSDLTGPGTDTQYF.

The chain links TRBV9 to TRBJ2-7; 8 bases are a match to TRBD2. This CDR3 contains 14 residues. Trimming cost V 8 bases and J 0 bases; bases outside gene matches: 7. Per the germline V gene, CDR1 is SGDLS and CDR2 is YYNGEE. The CDR3 reads CARWVAGNSYEQYV. The CDR3 nucleotides are TGTGCCAGGTGGGTAGCGGGAAACTCCTACGAGCAGTACGTC.

CDR3 DNA sequence: TGTGCCAGCAGTTCGAGACAGGGGCAAGATACGAGCGGAAACACCATATATTTT. It yields the protein CASSSRQGQDTSGNTIYF. V and J are TRBV27 and TRBJ1-3; 8 bases are shared with TRBD1. Germline V gene lookup returns CDR1 MNHEY and CDR2 SMNVEV (reference sequence). CDR3 size: 18 residues. The junction had 15 bases not matched to a gene; V was cut back by 4 bases and J by 4 bases.

The V and J genes are TRBV5-4 and TRBJ2-7, with 9 bases matching TRBD1. Per germline, CDR1 SGHNT and CDR2 YYREEE (reference sequence). V was clipped by 4 bases and J by 4 bases; unmatched bases: 6. The CDR3 contains 14 residues. CDR3 sequence reads: CASSPGQGSYEQYV. The CDR3, as DNA: TGTGCCAGCAGCCCCGGACAGGGGAGTTACGAGCAGTACGTC.

The genes are TRBV11-2 and TRBJ1-2; D uncertain. Trimming took 1 base from V and 8 from J, leaving 11 bases between them. CDR3 size: 13 residues. In germline, CDR1 is SGHAT, CDR2 FQNNGV. The CDR3 coding sequence is TGTGCCAGCAGCTTAGTTCGCGGAGAGGGCTACACCTTC. It specifies CASSLVRGEGYTF.

This clone was observed once. In nucleotides, the CDR3 is TGTGCCAGTAGTATGCGCCGGACAGGATGGTATGAGCAGTTCTTC. Amino acids: CASSMRRTGWYEQFF. The chain employs TRBV19 and TRBJ2-1, with 7 bases lining up with TRBD1. Germline CDR1 and CDR2: LNHDA and SQIVND (reference sequence). J was trimmed by 8 bases and V by 3 bases; bases with no gene match: 10. This CDR3 contains 15 residues.

The chain joins TRBV5-6 to TRBJ2-7; 11 bases are shared with TRBD2. CDR1 is SGHDT, CDR2 YYEEEE, per germline. The CDR3 runs to 18 residues. V shed 0 bases and J 0 bases; nucleotides not matched to a gene: 8. The CDR3 spells CASSLVGSGGERSYEQYF. The CDR3 nucleotides read TGTGCCAGCAGCTTGGTGGGTAGCGGGGGGGAACGCTCCTACGAGCAGTACTTC.

The chain is built from TRBV7-3 and TRBJ2-5, with 7 bases fitting TRBD1. Germline trimming cut 5 bases from V and 2 bases from J; bases unmatched to any gene: 14. Per germline, CDR1 SGHTA and CDR2 FQGTGA. The CDR3 spans 17 residues. CDR3 DNA: TGTGCCAGCAGCACCCCCGGGTCGGGACAGTTACAAGAGACCCAGTACTTC. Translation gives CASSTPGSGQLQETQYF.

J is TRBJ1-2 and V is TRBV28; D unclear. This CDR3 has 15 amino acids. The germline V gene has CDR1 MDHEN and CDR2 SYDVKM. V lost 1 base and J lost 1, with 10 bases in between. CDR3 residues: CASSLYRKLNYGYTF. CDR3 bases: TGTGCCAGCAGTTTATACCGAAAGCTTAACTATGGCTACACCTTC.

This chain uses TRBV19 with TRBJ1-2; possibly TRBD1 for D (6 bases). V lost 2 bases and J lost 3, with 22 bases in between. This CDR3 contains 18 residues. Germline-derived CDR1 and CDR2 are LNHDA and SQIVND (reference sequence). The CDR3 here is CASSISPTYRVEDYGYTF. The DNA for the CDR3 is TGTGCCAGTAGTATATCCCCCACCTACAGGGTCGAGGACTATGGCTACACCTTC.

The rearrangement joins TRBV3-1 (or the pseudogene TRBV3-2) to TRBJ1-3; 7 bases agree with TRBD1. Per germline, CDR1 LGHDT and CDR2 YNNKEL (reference sequence). V was clipped by 10 bases and J by 0 bases; unmatched bases: 9. The CDR3 loop spans 15 amino acids. CDR3 sequence: CATTRDSDSGNTIYF. CDR3 in DNA: TGTGCCACCACCCGGGACAGCGACTCTGGAAACACCATATATTTT.